The 6 T cell receptor beta chains given below trace back to one sample, sequenced in a study of T-cell reconstitution after alpha-beta-depleted transplantation in children. Unique molecular identifiers were built into the TCRbeta library. Each CDR3 protein is one row after TCRdb ran MiXCR on the PCR reads. The data show around 440,000 distinct CDR3 sequences, about 11% seen once. Specimen: PBMCs, collected before TCRalphabeta/CD19-depleted stem cell transplant. These receptors came from a child younger than 10 with inherited bone marrow failure, due to receive a stem cell transplant.

There are a few counts of this clonotype. The chain combines TRBV5-8 with TRBJ2-7; no reliable D call. V was trimmed by 0 bases and J by 6 bases, leaving 16 bases between them. The CDR3 extends over 15 amino acids. Germline V lookup: CDR1 SGHTS, CDR2 YDEGEE. CDR3 sequence reads: CASSLGGVPTVEQYF. The CDR3 DNA reads as TGTGCCAGCAGCTTGGGTGGGGTCCCCACGGTCGAGCAGTACTTC.

The genes are TRBV28 and TRBJ2-1, with D perhaps given as TRBD1 or TRBD2 (5 bases each). The V end lost 1 base, the J end lost 0 bases, and 16 bases lay between the germline ends. In germline, CDR1 is MDHEN, CDR2 SYDVKM. The CDR3 is 18 amino acids. The CDR3 spells CASSLFGASYGSYNEQFF. As DNA, the CDR3 is TGTGCCAGCAGTTTATTCGGGGCAAGTTATGGCTCCTACAATGAGCAGTTCTTC.

This rearrangement joins TRBV7-8 to TRBJ2-2; TRBD2 aligns across 14 bases. V lost 6 bases to trimming and J lost 6 bases; unmatched junction nucleotides: 3. The CDR3 spans 15 residues. Germline CDR1 SGHVS, CDR2 FQNEAQ. The CDR3 reads CASSRLAGGAGELFF. CDR3 nucleotide sequence: TGTGCCAGCAGTCGACTAGCGGGAGGGGCCGGGGAGCTGTTTTTT.

This clonotype has a count of ten or more. The rearrangement links TRBV3-1 to TRBJ2-7; D is possibly TRBD1 (5 bases). The CDR3 is 14 amino acids. The V end was cut by 4 bases, the J end by 2 bases, with 12 bases between. Germline CDR1 reads LGHDT; CDR2 reads YNNKEL (reference sequence). DNA of the CDR3: TGTGCCAGCAGCCCTATAGACAGCACCTACGAGCAGTACTTC. It codes for CASSPIDSTYEQYF.

This clonotype was counted at least ten times. This chain connects TRBV5-1 to TRBJ2-7; tentative D call: TRBD2 (5 bases). Deletions cut 4 bases from V and 3 bases from J, with 11 bases between. Per the germline V gene, CDR1 is SGHRS and CDR2 is YFSETQ. The CDR3 length is 13 residues. The CDR3 DNA sequence: TGCGCCAGCAGCGCTACCGGGATCTACGAGCAGTACTTC. Its protein product is CASSATGIYEQYF.

There are many counts of this clonotype. J is TRBJ2-1 and V is TRBV27; TRBD2 matches at 13 bases. There are 16 residues in the CDR3. V lost 5 bases, J lost 10 bases, and 11 bases stayed unmatched. Per the germline V gene, CDR1 is MNHEY and CDR2 is SMNVEV (reference sequence). CDR3 in amino acids: CASSQKLAGGPEEQFF. DNA of the CDR3: TGTGCCAGCAGTCAAAAACTAGCGGGAGGGCCCGAGGAGCAGTTCTTC.